The entry that follows covers one TCR beta chain sequence. This specimen comes from a study of blood T cell repertoires in COVID-19. Generated by immunoSEQ multiplex PCR, the TCRdb table keeps only in-frame clones and is missing some. Of about 90,000 clones in the sample, 85% are singletons; the top ten hold 10% to 15%. This CDR3 spans 15 amino acids. The V segment lost 8 bases and the J segment 4 bases; nucleotides outside the gene matches: 7. Germline V gives CDR1 SNHLY, CDR2 FYNNEI. The sequencing sample was made of peripheral blood. This receptor was obtained from a woman in her seventies with active or convalescent COVID-19. The J gene is TRBJ2-1, the V gene TRBV2, with 11 positions matching TRBD2. CDR3 in amino acids: CASVLAGGGYNEQFF. The DNA for the CDR3 is TGTGCCAGCGTCCTAGCGGGGGGCGGATACAATGAGCAGTTCTTC.